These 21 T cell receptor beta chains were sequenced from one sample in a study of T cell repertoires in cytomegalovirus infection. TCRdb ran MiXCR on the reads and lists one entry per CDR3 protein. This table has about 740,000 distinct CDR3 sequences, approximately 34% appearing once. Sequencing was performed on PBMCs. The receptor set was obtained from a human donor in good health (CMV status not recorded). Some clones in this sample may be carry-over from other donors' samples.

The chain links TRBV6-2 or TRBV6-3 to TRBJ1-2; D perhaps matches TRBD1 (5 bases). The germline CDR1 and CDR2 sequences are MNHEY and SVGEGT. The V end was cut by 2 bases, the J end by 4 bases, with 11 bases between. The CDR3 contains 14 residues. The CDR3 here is CASSYGTGSYGYTF. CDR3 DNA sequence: TGTGCCAGCAGTTACGGCACAGGATCCTATGGCTACACCTTC.

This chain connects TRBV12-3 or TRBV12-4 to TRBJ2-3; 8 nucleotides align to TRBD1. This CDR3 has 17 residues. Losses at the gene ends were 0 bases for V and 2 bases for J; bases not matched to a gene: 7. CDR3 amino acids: CASSLAGDRRYTDTQYF. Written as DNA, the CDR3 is TGTGCCAGCAGTTTAGCGGGGGACAGGAGATACACAGATACGCAGTATTTT.

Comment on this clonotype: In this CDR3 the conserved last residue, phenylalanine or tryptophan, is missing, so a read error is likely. In DNA, the CDR3 is TGTGCCAGCAGTTTGACCCGTTTCTCTGGAAACACCATATATTGT. As protein: CASSLTRFSGNTIYC. The chain uses TRBV12-3 or TRBV12-4 and TRBJ1-3, with D hard to call. Trimming stripped 3 bases from V and 0 bases from J, with 9 bases between. CDR3 length equals 15 residues.

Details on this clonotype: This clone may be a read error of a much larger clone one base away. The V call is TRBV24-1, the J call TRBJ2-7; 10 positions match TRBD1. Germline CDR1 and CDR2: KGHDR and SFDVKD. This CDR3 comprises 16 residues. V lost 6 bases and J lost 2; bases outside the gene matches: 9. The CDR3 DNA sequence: TGTGCCACCAGTTACCCGACAGGGGGCGGCCCCTACGAGCAGTACTTC. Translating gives CATSYPTGGGPYEQYF.

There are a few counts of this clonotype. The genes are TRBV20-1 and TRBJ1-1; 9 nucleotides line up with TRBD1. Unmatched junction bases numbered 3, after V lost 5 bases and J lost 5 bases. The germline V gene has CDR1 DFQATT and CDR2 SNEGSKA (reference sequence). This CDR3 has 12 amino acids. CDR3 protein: CSAPGTGTEAFF. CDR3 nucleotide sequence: TGCAGTGCTCCAGGGACAGGGACTGAAGCTTTCTTT.

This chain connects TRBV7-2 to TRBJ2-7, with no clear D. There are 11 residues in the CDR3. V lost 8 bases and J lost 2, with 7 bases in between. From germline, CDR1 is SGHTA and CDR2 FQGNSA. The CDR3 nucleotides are TGTGCCAGCGCTTGGACCTACGAGCAGTACTTC. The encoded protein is CASAWTYEQYF.

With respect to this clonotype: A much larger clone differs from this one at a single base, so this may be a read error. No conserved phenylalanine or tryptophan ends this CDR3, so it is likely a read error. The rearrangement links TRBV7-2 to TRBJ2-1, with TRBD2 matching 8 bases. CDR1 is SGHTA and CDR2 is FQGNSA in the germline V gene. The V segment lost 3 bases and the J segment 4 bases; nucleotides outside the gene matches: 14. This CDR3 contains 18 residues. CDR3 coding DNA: TGTGCCAGCAGCTTCTCTACTAGCGGACAAAGAATTTACAATGAGCAGTTCTTA. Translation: CASSFSTSGQRIYNEQFL.

CDR3 loop: CASSLHSGTGANEQFF. The CDR3 bases are TGTGCCAGCTCACTCCACTCCGGGACAGGGGCCAATGAGCAGTTCTTC. The chain carries TRBV18 and TRBJ2-1, with TRBD1 matching 10 bases. CDR1 is KGHSH and CDR2 is LQKENI in the germline V gene. The junction had 9 bases not matched to a gene; V was cut back by 4 bases and J by 6 bases. There are 16 residues in the CDR3.

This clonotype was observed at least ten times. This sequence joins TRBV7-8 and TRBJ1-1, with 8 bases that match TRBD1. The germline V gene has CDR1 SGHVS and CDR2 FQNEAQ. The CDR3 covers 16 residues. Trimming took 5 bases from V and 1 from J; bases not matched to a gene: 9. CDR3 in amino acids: CASSIRTGKANTEAFF. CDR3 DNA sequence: TGTGCCAGCAGCATACGGACAGGGAAGGCGAACACTGAAGCTTTCTTT. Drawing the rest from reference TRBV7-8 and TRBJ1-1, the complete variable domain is GAGVSQSPRYKVAKRGQDVALRCDPISGHVSLFWYQQALGQGPEFLTYFQNEAQLDKSGLPSDRFFAERPEGSVSTLKIQRTQQEDSAVYLCASSIRTGKANTEAFFGQGTRLTVV.

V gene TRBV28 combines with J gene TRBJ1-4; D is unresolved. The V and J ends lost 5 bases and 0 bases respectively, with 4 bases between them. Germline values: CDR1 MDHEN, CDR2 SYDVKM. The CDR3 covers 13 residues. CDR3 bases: TGTGCCAGCAGTGCCGCAACTAATGAAAAACTGTTTTTT. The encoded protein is CASSAATNEKLFF.

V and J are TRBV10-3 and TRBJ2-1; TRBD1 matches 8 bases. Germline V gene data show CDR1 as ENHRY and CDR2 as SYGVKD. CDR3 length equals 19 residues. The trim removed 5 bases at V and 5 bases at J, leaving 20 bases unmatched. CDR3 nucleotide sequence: TGTGCCATCAGTCATAACTCGGACAGGGTATCGTGGGTGAACAATGAGCAGTTCTTC. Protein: CAISHNSDRVSWVNNEQFF.

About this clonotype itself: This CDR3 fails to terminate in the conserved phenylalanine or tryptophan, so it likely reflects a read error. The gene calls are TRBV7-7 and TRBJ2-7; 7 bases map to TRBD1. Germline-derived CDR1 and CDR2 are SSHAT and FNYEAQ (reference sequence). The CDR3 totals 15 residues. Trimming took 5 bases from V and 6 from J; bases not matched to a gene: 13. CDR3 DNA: TGTGCCAGCAGCCCACCATCGGGGACAGCTCCCGAGCAGTACTTA. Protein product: CASSPPSGTAPEQYL.

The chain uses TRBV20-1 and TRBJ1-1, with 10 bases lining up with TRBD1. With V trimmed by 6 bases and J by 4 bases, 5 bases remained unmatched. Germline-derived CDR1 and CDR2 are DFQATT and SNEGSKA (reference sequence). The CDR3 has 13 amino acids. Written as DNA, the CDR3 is TGCAGTGCAAAGACAGGGGGCCGCACTGAAGCTTTCTTT. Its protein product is CSAKTGGRTEAFF.

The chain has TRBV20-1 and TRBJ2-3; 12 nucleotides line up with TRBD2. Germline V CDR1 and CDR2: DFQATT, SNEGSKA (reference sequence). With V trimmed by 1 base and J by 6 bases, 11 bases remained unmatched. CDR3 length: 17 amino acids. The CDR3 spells CSARGPTSGRPPDTQYF. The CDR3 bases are TGCAGTGCTAGAGGCCCGACTAGCGGGAGACCCCCGGATACGCAGTATTTT.

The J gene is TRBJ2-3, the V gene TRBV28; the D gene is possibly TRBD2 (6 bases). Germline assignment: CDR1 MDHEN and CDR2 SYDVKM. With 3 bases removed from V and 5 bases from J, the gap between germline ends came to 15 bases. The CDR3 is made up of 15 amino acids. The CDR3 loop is CASSLEGGGRDTQYF. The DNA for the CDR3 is TGTGCCAGCAGTTTGGAGGGAGGTGGGCGAGATACGCAGTATTTT.

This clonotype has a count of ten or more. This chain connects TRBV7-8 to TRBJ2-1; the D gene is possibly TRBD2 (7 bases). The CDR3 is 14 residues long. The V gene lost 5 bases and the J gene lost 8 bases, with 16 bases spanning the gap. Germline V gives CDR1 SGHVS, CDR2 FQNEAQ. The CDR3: CASSGGRELHEQFF. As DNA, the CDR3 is TGTGCCAGCAGCGGGGGGCGGGAGTTGCATGAGCAGTTCTTC.

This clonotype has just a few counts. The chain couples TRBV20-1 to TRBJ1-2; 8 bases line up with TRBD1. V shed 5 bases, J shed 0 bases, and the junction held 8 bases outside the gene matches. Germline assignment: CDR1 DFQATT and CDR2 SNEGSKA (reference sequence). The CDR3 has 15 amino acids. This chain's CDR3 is CSAGTGALANYGYTF. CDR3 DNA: TGCAGTGCTGGGACAGGAGCCTTGGCTAACTATGGCTACACCTTC.

CDR3 protein: CSAQTGVNQPQHF. DNA of the CDR3: TGCAGTGCTCAAACAGGGGTTAATCAGCCCCAGCATTTT. The rearrangement joins TRBV20-1 to TRBJ1-5; 7 positions match TRBD1. The germline CDR1 and CDR2 sequences are DFQATT and SNEGSKA (reference sequence). This CDR3 is built from 13 residues. With 5 bases clipped from V and 4 bases from J, the junction kept 5 bases outside the gene matches.

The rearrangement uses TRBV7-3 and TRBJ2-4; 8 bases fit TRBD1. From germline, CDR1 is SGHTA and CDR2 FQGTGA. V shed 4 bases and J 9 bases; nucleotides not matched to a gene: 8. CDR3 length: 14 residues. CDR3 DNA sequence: TGTGCCAGCAGCTCACAGGGGGGCCGAGGCATTCAGTACTTC. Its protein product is CASSSQGGRGIQYF.

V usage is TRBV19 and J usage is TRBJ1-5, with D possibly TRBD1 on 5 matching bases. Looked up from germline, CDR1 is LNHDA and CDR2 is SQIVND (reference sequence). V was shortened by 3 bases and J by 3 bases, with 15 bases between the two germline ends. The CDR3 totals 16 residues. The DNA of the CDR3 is TGTGCCAGTAGTATCCGGGCCAGGGATTTCAATCAGCCCCAGCATTTT. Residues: CASSIRARDFNQPQHF.

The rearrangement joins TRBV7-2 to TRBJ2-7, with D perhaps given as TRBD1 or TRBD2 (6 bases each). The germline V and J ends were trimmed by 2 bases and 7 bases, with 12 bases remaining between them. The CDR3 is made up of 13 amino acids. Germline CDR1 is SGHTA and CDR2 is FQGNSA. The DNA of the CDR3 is TGTGCCAGCAGCTTACCGGGGGCGGGGGAGCAGTACTTC. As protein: CASSLPGAGEQYF.